The text below deals with one T cell receptor (beta chain). The data were taken from a study of OX40 agonist ivuxolimab in advanced cancers. Germline V gene lookup returns CDR1 SEHNR and CDR2 FQNEAQ (reference sequence). The V end lost 0 bases, the J end lost 6 bases, and 5 bases lay between the germline ends. CDR3 length: 13 amino acids. TCRdb's copy holds only in-frame clones and misses some; the assay was immunoSEQ multiplex PCR. The repertoire has roughly 99,000 clones, around 93% of them found once; the top ten carry 0.95% to 1.5%. The receptor was derived from an adult with an advanced solid tumor such as melanoma, head and neck, liver or kidney cancer. J is TRBJ1-4 and V is TRBV7-9; D unclear. The sequences come from CD4+ or CD8+ T cells sorted from blood, collected in a trial of the OX40 agonist ivuxolimab. The CDR3 spells CASSLAGDEKLFF. CDR3 nucleotide sequence: TGTGCCAGCAGCTTAGCCGGTGATGAAAAACTGTTTTTT.